This T cell receptor (beta chain) comes out of a study of neoadjuvant nivolumab and ipilimumab in lung cancer (dated by TCRdb to 2019 to 2021). For the wider study: Nivolumab was administered intravenously at 3 mg/kg on days 1, 15 and 29, and in the combination arm ipilimumab 1 mg/kg was added on day 1 only. The major pathologic response (MPR) rate in the intention-to-treat population in each study arm was designated as the primary trial endpoint. The trial treated about 44 patients with operable NSCLC: some 23 were randomized to nivolumab monotherapy and some 20 to nivolumab plus ipilimumab. The study compared TCR repertoires in pretherapy (baseline) peripheral blood with TCR repertoires in tumors resected at surgery after neoadjuvant immune checkpoint blockade. Matched pretherapy and resected tumor pairs were analyzed for seven patients, of whom four received nivolumab and three received nivolumab plus ipilimumab.

On the study overall, not on this receptor specifically: A small number of samples underwent TCR sequencing. A positive correlation was observed between pretherapy blood TCR richness and richness in tumors resected after neoadjuvant therapy (Spearman R = 0.82). No significant correlation was found between TCR clonality and pathologic tumor regression, and only a single major-pathologic-response sample was available for the analysis of TCR clonality versus pathologic tumor regression. Compared with tumor-adjacent uninvolved lung, resected tumors had greater TCR richness and clonality, and increases showed up in more of the dual-therapy-treated tumors. From pretherapy to surgery, tumor T-cell richness and clonality increased in three of three dual-therapy tumors but in only two of four nivolumab-treated tumors.

CDR1 and CDR2, per the germline V gene, are SGHAT and FQNNGV. Trimming costs V 0 bases and J 11 bases, and their ends lie 10 bases apart. Spanning cysteine to phenylalanine, the CDR3 consists of 12 amino acids. The DNA shown is the 36-base CDR3, in frame from base 1. The method was the immunoSEQ multiplex PCR assay. Per the original workflow: Repertoires were summarized in terms of richness and clonality, and significantly expanded and contracted clones between pre- and post-therapy samples were identified. TCRdb retrieved this table from immuneACCESS and kept in-frame rearrangements only. Not all clones are present; in checked studies, unresolved V genes account for under half, and no reason is known for the remainder. Clonal size and the V and J genes are those of that table, whereas D and trimming came from the DNA. In all, the sample holds roughly 30,000 clones, and 80% of those were seen once. The ten largest clones capture less than 7% of the sample.

Of note for this clone: The antigen it binds to is not known. No base quality information exists; no much larger clone differs at one position.

Taken with the paper, the label for time point translates to: pretherapy, before neoadjuvant immune checkpoint inhibitors. Samples came from the phase 2 randomized NEOSTAR trial, which tested neoadjuvant nivolumab or nivolumab plus ipilimumab followed by surgery in operable NSCLC. Here the chain combines TRBV11-2 and TRBJ1-1, with no confident D gene call. The sequence derives from an adult with non-small cell lung cancer. Source: peripheral blood, taken before neoadjuvant nivolumab, alone or with ipilimumab. CDR3 loop: CASSLETILAFF. The nucleotide sequence is TGTGCCAGCAGCTTAGAGACGATATTGGCTTTCTTT.